A single TCR beta chain is shown here with its context. Sequencing was performed with immunoSEQ multiplex PCR; in TCRdb, only in-frame clones are kept and a portion is missing. The data show approximately 62,000 clones, roughly 86% seen once. The CDR3 has 11 residues. With V trimmed by 6 bases and J by 7 bases, 2 bases remained unmatched. Germline V lookup: CDR1 SGHNT, CDR2 YENEEA. Time point defined: after dendritic cell vaccination, including at tumor progression/relapse. This record belongs to a study of glioma-infiltrating T cells after dendritic cell vaccination. The rearrangement uses TRBV11-3 and TRBJ2-7; TRBD1 matches 8 bases. The TCR comes from a human donor with glioblastoma. This material consisted of blood, taken after dendritic cell vaccination. CDR3 amino acids: CASSYRGEQYF. CDR3 bases: TGTGCCAGCAGTTACAGGGGGGAGCAGTACTTC.